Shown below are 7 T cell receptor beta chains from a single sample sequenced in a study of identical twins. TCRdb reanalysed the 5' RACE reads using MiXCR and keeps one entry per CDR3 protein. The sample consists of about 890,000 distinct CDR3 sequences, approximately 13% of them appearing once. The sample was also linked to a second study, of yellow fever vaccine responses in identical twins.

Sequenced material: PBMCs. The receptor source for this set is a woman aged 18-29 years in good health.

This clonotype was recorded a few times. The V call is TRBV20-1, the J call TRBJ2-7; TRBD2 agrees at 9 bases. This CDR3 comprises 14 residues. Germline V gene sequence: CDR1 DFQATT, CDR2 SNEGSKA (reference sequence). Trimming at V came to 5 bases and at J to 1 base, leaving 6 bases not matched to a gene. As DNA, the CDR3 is TGCAGTGCTCACCGGACTAGCGATTCCTACGAGCAGTACTTC. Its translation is CSAHRTSDSYEQYF.

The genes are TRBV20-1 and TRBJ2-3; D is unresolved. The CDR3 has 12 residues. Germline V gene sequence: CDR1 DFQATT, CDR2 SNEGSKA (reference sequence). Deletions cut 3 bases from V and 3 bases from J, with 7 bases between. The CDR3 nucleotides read TGCAGTGCTAGGCCTACAACAGATACGCAGTATTTT. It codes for CSARPTTDTQYF.

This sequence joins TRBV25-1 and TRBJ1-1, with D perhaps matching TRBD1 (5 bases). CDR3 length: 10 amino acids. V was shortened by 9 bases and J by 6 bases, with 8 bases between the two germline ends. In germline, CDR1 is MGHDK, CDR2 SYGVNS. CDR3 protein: CASWGSEAFF. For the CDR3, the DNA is TGTGCCAGTTGGGGGTCTGAAGCTTTCTTT.

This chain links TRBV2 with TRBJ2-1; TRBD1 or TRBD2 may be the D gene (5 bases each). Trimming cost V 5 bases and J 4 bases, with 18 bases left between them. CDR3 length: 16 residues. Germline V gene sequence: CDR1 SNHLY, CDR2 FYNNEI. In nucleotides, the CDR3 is TGTGCCAGCAGTCCCCCGGGACCGCCGCCGTACAATGAGCAGTTCTTC. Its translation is CASSPPGPPPYNEQFF. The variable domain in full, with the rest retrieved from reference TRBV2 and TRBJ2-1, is EPEVTQTPSHQVTQMGQEVILRCVPISNHLYFYWYRQILGQKVEFLVSFYNNEISEKSEIFDDQFSVERPDGSNFTLKIRSTKLEDSAMYFCASSPPGPPPYNEQFFGPGTRLTVL.

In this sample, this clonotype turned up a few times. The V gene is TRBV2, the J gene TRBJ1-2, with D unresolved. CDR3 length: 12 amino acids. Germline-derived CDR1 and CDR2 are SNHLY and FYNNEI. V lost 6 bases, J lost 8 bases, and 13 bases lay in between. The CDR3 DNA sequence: TGTGCCAGCAGGGGTGAAGGGCAGGGCTACACCTTC. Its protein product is CASRGEGQGYTF.

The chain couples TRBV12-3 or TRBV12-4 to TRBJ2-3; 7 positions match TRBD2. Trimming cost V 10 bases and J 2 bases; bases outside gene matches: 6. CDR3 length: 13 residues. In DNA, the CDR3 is TGTGCCATAACCGGGACTACCACAGATACGCAGTATTTT. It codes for CAITGTTTDTQYF.

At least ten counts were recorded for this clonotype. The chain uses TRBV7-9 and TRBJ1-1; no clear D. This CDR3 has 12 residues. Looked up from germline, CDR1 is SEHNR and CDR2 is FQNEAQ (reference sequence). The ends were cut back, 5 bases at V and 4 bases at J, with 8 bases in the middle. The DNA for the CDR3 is TGTGCCAGCAGCGAAACAGTCACTGAAGCTTTCTTT. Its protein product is CASSETVTEAFF.